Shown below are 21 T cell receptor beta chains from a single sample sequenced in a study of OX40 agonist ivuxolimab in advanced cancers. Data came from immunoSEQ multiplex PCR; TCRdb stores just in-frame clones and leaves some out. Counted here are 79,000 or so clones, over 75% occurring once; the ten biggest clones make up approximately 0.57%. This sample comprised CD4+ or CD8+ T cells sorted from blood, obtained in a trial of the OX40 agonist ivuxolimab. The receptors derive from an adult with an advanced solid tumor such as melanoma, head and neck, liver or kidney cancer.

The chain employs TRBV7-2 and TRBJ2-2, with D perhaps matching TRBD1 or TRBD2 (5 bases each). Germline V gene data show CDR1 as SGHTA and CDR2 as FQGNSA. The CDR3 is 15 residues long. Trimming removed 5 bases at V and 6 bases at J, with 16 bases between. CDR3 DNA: TGTGCCAGCAGCCGCCAGGGACCCTTCCCCGGGGAGCTGTTTTTT. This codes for CASSRQGPFPGELFF.

CDR3 sequence: CASSSGGSSYNEQFF. The CDR3 DNA reads as TGTGCCAGCAGTTCCGGCGGGAGTTCCTACAATGAGCAGTTCTTC. The V and J genes are TRBV7-9 and TRBJ2-1; 7 nucleotides match TRBD2. V lost 6 bases and J lost 1; bases outside the gene matches: 6. Germline V gene lookup returns CDR1 SEHNR and CDR2 FQNEAQ (reference sequence). The CDR3 length is 15 residues.

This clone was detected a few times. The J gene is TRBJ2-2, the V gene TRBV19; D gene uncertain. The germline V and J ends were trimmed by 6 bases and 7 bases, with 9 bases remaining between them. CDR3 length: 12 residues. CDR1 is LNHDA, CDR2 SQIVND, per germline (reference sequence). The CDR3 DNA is TGTGCCAGTAGGCCGACTGGCGGGGAGCTGTTTTTT. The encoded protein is CASRPTGGELFF. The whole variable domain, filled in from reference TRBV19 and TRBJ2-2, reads DGGITQSPKYLFRKEGQNVTLSCEQNLNHDAMYWYRQDPGQGLRLIYYSQIVNDFQKGDIAEGYSVSREKKESFPLTVTSAQKNPTAFYLCASRPTGGELFFGEGSRLTVL.

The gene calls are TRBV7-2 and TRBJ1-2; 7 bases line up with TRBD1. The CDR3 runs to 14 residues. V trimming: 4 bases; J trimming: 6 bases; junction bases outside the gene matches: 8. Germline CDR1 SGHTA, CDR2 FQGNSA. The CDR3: CASSSRGGGDGYTF. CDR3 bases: TGTGCCAGCAGCTCCAGGGGGGGAGGGGATGGCTACACCTTC.

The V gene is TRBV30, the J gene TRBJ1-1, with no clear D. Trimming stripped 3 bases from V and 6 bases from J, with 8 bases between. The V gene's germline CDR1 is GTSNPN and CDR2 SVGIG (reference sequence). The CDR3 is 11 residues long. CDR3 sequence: CAWSPRAEAFF. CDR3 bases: TGTGCCTGGAGCCCACGAGCTGAAGCTTTCTTT.

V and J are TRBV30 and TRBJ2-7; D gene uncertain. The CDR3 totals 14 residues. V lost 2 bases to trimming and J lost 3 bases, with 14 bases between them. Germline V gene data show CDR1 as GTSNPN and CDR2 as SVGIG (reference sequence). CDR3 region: CAWSPSDGYYEQYF. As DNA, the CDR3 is TGTGCCTGGAGTCCTTCCGACGGATACTACGAGCAGTACTTC.

The CDR3 spells CASSSLAFSGANVLTF. In nucleotides, the CDR3 is TGTGCCAGCTCATCCCTCGCCTTCTCTGGGGCCAACGTCCTGACTTTC. The chain recombines TRBV18 with TRBJ2-6; D is uncertain. Per the germline V gene, CDR1 is KGHSH and CDR2 is LQKENI. V shed 5 bases and J shed 0 bases, with 11 bases lying between them. The CDR3 covers 16 residues.

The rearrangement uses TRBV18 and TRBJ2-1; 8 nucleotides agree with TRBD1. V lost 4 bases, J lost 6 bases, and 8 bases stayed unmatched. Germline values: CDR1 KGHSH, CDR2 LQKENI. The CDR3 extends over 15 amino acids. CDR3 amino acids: CASSRTGSPSNEQFF. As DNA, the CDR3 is TGTGCCAGCTCACGGACAGGGTCACCTAGCAATGAGCAGTTCTTC. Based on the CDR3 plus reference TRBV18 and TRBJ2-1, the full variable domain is NAGVMQNPRHLVRRRGQEARLRCSPMKGHSHVYWYRQLPEEGLKFMVYLQKENIIDESGMPKERFSAEFPKEGPSILRIQQVVRGDSAAYFCASSRTGSPSNEQFFGPGTRLTVL.

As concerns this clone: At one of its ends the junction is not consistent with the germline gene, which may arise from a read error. CDR3 amino acids: CASSLVPGGNDEQYF. DNA of the CDR3: TGTGCTAGCAGCTTAGTCCCAGGGGGCAACGACGAGCAGTACTTC. The chain joins TRBV7-7 to TRBJ2-7; 8 nucleotides match TRBD1. Germline assignment: CDR1 SSHAT and CDR2 FNYEAQ (reference sequence). This CDR3 has 15 residues.

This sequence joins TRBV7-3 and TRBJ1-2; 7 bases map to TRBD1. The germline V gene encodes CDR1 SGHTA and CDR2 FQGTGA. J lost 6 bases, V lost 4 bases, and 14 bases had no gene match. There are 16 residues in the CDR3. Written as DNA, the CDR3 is TGTGCCAGCAGCTCGAGACAGGGCCCAAATGCTAATGGCTACACCTTC. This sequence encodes CASSSRQGPNANGYTF.

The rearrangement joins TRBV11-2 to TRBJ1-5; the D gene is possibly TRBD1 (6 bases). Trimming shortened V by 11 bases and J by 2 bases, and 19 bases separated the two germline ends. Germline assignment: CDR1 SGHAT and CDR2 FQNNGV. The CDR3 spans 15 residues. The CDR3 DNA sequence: TGTGCCCCCCCCGGGGGGCGCGCGGGCAATCAGCCCCAGCATTTT. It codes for CAPPGGRAGNQPQHF.

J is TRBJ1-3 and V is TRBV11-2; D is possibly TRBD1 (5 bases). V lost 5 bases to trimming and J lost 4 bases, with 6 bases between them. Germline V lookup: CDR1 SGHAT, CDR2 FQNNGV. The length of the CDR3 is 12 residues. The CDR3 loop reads CASSRQGNTIYF. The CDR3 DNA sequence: TGTGCCAGCAGCCGACAGGGAAACACCATATATTTT.

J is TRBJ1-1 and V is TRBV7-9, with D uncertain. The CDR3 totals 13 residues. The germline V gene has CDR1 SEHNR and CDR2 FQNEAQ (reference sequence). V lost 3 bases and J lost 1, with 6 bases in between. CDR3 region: CASSLVQNTEAFF. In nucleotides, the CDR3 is TGTGCCAGCAGCTTGGTGCAGAACACTGAAGCTTTCTTT.

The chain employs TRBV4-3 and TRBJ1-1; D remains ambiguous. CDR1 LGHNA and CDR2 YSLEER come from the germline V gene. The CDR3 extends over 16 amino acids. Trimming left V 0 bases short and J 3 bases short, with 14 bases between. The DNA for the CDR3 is TGCGCCAGCAGCCAAGATCATTTCAGGAGGGACACTGAAGCTTTCTTT. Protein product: CASSQDHFRRDTEAFF.

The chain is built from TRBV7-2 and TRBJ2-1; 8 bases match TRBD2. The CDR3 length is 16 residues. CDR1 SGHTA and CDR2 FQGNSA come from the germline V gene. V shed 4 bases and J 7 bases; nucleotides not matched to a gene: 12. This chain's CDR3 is CASSSLLAGSWNEQFF. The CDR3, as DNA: TGTGCCAGCAGCTCGCTTCTAGCGGGTTCTTGGAATGAGCAGTTCTTC. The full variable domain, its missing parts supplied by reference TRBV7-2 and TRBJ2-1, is GAGVSQSPSNKVTEKGKDVELRCDPISGHTALYWYRQSLGQGLEFLIYFQGNSAPDKSGLPSDRFSAERTGGSVSTLTIQRTQQEDSAVYLCASSSLLAGSWNEQFFGPGTRLTVL.

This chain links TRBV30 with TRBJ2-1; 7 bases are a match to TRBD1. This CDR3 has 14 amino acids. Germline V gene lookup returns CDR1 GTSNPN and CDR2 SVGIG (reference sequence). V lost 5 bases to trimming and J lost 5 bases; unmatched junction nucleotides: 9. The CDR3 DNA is TGTGCCTGGGACGCCGGGACAGCGAACAATGAGCAGTTCTTC. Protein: CAWDAGTANNEQFF.

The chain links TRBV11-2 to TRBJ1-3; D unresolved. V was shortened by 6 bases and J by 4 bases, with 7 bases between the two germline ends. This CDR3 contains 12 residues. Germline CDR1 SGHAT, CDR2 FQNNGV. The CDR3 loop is CASSLSGNTIYF. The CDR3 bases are TGTGCCAGCAGTCTCTCAGGAAACACCATATATTTT.

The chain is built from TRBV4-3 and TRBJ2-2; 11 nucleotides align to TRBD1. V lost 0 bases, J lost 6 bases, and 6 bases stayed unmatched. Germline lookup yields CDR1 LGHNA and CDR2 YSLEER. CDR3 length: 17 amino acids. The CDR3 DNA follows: TGCGCCAGCAGCCAAGAACCCCCGGGACAGGGGGCCGGGGAGCTGTTTTTT. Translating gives CASSQEPPGQGAGELFF.

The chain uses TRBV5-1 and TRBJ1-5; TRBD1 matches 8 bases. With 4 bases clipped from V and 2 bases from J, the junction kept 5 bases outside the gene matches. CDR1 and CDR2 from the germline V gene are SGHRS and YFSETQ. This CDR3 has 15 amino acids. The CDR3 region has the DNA TGCGCCAGCAGCCAATCGACAGGGGGCAATCAGCCCCAGCATTTT. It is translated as CASSQSTGGNQPQHF.

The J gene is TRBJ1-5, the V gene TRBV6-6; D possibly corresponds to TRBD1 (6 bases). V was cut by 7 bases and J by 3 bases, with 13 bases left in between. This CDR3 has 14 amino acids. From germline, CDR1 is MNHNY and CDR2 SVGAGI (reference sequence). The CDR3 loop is CASTYPGANQPQHF. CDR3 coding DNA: TGTGCCAGCACCTACCCAGGGGCCAATCAGCCCCAGCATTTT.

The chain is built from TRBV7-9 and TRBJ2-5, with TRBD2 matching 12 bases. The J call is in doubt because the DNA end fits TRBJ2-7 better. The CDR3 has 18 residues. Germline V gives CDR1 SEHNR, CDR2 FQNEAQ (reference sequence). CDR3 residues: CASSLATSGGHSSYEQYF. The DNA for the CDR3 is TGTGCCAGCAGCTTAGCGACTAGCGGGGGCCATAGCTCCTACGAGCAGTACTTC.